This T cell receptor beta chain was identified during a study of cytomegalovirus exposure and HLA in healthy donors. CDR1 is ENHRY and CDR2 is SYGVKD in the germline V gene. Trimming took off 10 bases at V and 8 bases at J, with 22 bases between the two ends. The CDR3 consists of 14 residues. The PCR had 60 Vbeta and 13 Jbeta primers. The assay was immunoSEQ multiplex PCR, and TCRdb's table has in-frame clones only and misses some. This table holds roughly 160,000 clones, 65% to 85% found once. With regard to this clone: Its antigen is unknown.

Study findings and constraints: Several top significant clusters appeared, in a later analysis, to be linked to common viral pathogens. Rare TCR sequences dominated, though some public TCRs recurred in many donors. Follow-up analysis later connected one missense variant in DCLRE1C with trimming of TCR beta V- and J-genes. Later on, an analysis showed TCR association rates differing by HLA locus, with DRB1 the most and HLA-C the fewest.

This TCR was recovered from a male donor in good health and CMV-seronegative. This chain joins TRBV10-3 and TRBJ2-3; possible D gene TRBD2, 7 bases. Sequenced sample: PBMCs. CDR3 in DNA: TGTGCCACCAAAAGGGAGGGGGTCGATGGTACGCAGTATTTT. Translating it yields CATKREGVDGTQYF.